The sample holds one count of the clone carrying this T cell receptor beta chain. The patients, who ranged from 18 to 65 in age, presented with newly diagnosed hyperthyroidism lasting under 2 months. Together with thyroid ultrasound, orbital computed tomography, serum thyroxine and TRAb, clinical symptoms were used for diagnoses. Predating any ophthalmopathy symptoms, the blood sample was taken at first hyperthyroidism diagnosis. The CDR3 runs to 12 residues. Trimming left V 5 bases short and J 10 bases short, with 13 bases between. Looked up from germline, CDR1 is SNHLY and CDR2 is FYNNEI. Amplified regions were TCR beta CDR3 sequences from RNA transcripts. Primed by the HTBI set, a first-round RT-PCR was run on the TCR CDR3. One entry per CDR3 protein, called by TCRdb with MiXCR from the multiplex PCR reads. The sample has a few hundred thousand distinct CDR3 sequences, about 15% seen once. This sample was included in a study of T cells in Graves' hyperthyroidism and ophthalmopathy.

Input material: blood. The chain uses TRBV2 and TRBJ2-3; D unresolved. The origin of this receptor is a middle-aged woman with Graves' hyperthyroidism that later progressed to Graves' ophthalmopathy. The CDR3 spells CASSYQPDPQYF. CDR3 DNA sequence: TGTGCCAGCAGTTATCAACCAGACCCGCAGTATTTT.